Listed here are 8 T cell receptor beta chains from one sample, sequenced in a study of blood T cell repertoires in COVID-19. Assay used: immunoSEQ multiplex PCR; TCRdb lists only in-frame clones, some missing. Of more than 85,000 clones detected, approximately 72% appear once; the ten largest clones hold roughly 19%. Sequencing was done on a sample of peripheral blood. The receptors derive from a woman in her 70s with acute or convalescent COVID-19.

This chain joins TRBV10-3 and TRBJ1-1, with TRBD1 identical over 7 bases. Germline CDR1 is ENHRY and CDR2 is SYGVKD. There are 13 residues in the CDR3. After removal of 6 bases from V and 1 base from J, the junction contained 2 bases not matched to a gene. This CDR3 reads CAIRRDRNTEAFF. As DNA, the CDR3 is TGTGCCATCAGGAGGGACAGGAACACTGAAGCTTTCTTT.

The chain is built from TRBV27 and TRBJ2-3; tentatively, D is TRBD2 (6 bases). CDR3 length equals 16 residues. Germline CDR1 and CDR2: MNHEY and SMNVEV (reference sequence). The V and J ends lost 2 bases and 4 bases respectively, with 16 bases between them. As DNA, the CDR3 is TGTGCCAGCAGTTTAAGGACCCCGCCGGGGGCAGATACGCAGTATTTT. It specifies CASSLRTPPGADTQYF.

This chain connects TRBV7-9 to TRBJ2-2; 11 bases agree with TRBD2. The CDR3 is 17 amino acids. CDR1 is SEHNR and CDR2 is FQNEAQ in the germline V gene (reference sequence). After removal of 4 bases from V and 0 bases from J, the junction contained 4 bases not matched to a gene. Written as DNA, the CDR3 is TGTGCCAGCAGCTCAAGGGGACTAGCGGCGAACACCGGGGAGCTGTTTTTT. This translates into CASSSRGLAANTGELFF.

CDR3 protein: CASSPESVQPQHF. CDR3 in DNA: TGTGCCAGCTCACCAGAGTCTGTTCAGCCCCAGCATTTT. The chain recombines TRBV18 with TRBJ1-5; D remains unclear. Trimming cost V 2 bases and J 6 bases, with 8 bases left between them. Per the germline V gene, CDR1 is KGHSH and CDR2 is LQKENI. This CDR3 contains 13 residues.

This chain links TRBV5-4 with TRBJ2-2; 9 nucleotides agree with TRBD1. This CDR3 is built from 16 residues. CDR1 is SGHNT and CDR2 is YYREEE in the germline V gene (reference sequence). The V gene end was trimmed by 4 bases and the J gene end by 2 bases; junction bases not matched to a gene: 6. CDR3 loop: CASSIGQGSNTGELFF. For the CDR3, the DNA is TGTGCCAGCAGCATAGGACAGGGGAGTAACACCGGGGAGCTGTTTTTT.

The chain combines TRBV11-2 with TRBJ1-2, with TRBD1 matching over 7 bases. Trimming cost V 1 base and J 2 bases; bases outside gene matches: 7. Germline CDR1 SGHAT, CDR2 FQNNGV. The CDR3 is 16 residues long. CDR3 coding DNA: TGTGCCAGCAGCTTAGGGCGCGGCAGGGGGAACTATGGCTACACCTTC. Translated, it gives CASSLGRGRGNYGYTF.

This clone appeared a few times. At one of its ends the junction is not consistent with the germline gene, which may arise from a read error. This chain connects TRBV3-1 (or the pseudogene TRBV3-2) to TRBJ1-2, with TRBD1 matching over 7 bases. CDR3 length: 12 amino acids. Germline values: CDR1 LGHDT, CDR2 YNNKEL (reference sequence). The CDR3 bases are TGTGCCAGCAGCCCACACACGGGACAGCTAAGCTTC. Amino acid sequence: CASSPHTGQLSF.

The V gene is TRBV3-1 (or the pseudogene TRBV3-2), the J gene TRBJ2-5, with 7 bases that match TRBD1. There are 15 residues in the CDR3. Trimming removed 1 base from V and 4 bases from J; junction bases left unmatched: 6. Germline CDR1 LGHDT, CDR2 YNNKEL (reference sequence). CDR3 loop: CASSQGTGVGETQYF. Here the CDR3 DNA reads TGTGCCAGCAGCCAAGGCACAGGGGTGGGAGAGACCCAGTACTTC.